This record concerns one T cell receptor (beta chain) sequence. Its antigen remains unidentified. Via MiXCR, TCRdb re-called the RT-PCR reads, giving one row per CDR3 protein. The sample records 550,000 to 600,000 distinct CDR3 sequences, approximately 10% being singletons. The data were taken from a study of response to subunit inactivated influenza vaccine. Findings of the study overall: After each seasonal influenza vaccination, few new T cells are recruited, the authors suggested.

The source was PBMCs from blood, collected on the day of vaccination. This clonotype was sampled from a man between 45 and 60 years old who received an inactivated influenza vaccine.

The CDR3 region is CATQGGASLSGYTF. The CDR3 nucleotides are TGTGCCACCCAAGGGGGCGCCAGTCTAAGTGGCTACACCTTC. This chain connects TRBV6-1 to TRBJ1-2; 7 bases are shared with TRBD1. Germline loops: CDR1 MNHNS, CDR2 SASEGT. The length of the CDR3 is 14 residues. The V segment lost 10 bases and the J segment 7 bases; nucleotides outside the gene matches: 15.